The present T cell receptor beta chain was sequenced within a study of shared clonotypes between healthy human individuals. V lost 7 bases and J lost 3; bases outside the gene matches: 4. This CDR3 has 13 amino acids. The V gene's germline CDR1 is MNHEY and CDR2 SMNVEV (reference sequence). CD45RO-negative, CCR7-selected cells formed the naive CD8 fraction, which excluded terminally differentiated effector memory CD45RA+ cells. Study processing details: For the immunoSEQ data, sequences were junction-only without quality scores, so filtering differed. This table comes from immunoSEQ multiplex PCR, and its TCRdb copy is limited to in-frame clones, with some not included. V, J and clone size are those of that table, while D and trimming were read from the DNA. The sample lists some 2.1 million clones; 90% to 95% were seen once.

This receptor was identified in a man aged 18 to 29 in good health. Some clones in this sample may be carry-over from other donors' samples. The specimen sequenced was naive CD8+ T cells from PBMCs. V usage is TRBV27 and J usage is TRBJ2-7; 9 positions agree with TRBD1. The chain's CDR3 is CASKETGGYEQYF. In DNA form, the CDR3 reads TGTGCCAGCAAAGAGACAGGGGGCTACGAGCAGTACTTC.